This T cell receptor beta chain was sequenced during a study of CD8+CD57+ T cells in acquired aplastic anemia. This clonotype was recorded at least ten times. This CDR3 region has 16 residues. The trim removed 4 bases at V and 9 bases at J, leaving 12 bases unmatched. From germline, CDR1 is LNHNV and CDR2 YYDKDF (reference sequence). Patients who underwent sequencing had shown CD8+CD57+ cell expansion by flow cytometry. Every patient had severe acquired aplastic anemia. CDR3 and TCR beta VDJ profiling relied on genomic DNA as the template. In TCRdb, the reads were re-called with MiXCR into one record per CDR3 protein. In the table there are approximately 470,000 distinct CDR3 sequences, around a third of which are singletons.

The sequence was collected from a human donor with aplastic anemia. This chain joins TRBV15 and TRBJ2-5, with TRBD1 matching over 12 bases. What was sequenced was sorted CD4+, CD8+, or CD8+CD57+ T cells (not recorded which) from PBMCs. This chain's CDR3 is CATSNGDRGLVRSQYF. The CDR3 DNA is TGTGCCACCAGCAATGGGGACAGGGGGCTAGTGAGGTCCCAGTACTTC.